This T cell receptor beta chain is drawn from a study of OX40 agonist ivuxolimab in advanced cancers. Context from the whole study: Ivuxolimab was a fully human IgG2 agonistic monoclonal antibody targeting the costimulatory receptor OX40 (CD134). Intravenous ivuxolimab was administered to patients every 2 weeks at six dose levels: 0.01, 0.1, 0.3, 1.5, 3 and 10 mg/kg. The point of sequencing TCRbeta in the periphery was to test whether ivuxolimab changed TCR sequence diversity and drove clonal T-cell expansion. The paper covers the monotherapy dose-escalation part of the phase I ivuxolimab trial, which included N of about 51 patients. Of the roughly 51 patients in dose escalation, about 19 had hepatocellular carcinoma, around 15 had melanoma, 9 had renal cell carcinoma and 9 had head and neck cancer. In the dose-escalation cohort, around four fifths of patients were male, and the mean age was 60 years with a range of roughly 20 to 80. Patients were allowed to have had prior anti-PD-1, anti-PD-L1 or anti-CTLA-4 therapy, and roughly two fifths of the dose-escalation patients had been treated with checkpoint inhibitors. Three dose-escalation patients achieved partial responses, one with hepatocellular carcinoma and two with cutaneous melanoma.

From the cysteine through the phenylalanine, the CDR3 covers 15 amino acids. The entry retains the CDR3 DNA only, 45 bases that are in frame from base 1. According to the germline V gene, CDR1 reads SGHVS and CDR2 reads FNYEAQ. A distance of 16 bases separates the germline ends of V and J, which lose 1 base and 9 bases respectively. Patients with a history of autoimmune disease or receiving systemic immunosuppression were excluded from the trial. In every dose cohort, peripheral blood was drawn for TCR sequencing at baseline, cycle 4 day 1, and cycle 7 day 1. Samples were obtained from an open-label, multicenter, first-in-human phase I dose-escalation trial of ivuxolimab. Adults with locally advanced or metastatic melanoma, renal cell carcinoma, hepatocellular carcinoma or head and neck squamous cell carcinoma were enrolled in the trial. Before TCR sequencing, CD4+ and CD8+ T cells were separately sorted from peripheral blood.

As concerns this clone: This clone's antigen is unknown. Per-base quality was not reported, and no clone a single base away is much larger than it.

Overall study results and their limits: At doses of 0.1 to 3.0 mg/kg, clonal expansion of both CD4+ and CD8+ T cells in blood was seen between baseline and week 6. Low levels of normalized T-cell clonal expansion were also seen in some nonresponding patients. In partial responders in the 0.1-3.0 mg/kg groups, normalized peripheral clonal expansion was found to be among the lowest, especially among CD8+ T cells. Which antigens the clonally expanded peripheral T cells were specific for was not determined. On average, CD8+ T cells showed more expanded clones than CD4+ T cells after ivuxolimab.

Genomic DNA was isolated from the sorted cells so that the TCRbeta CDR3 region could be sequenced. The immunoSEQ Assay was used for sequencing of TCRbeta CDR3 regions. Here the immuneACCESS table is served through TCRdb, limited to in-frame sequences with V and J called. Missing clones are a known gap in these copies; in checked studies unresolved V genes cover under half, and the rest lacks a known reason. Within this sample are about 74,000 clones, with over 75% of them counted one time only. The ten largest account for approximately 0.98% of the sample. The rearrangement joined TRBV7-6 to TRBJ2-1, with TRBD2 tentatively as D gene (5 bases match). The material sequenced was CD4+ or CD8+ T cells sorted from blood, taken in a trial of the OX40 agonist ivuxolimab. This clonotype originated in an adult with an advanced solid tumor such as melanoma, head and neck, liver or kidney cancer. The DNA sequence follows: TGTGCCAGCAGCTTAGAGTTCGGGATATCGGGTGAGCAGTTCTTC. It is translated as CASSLEFGISGEQFF.